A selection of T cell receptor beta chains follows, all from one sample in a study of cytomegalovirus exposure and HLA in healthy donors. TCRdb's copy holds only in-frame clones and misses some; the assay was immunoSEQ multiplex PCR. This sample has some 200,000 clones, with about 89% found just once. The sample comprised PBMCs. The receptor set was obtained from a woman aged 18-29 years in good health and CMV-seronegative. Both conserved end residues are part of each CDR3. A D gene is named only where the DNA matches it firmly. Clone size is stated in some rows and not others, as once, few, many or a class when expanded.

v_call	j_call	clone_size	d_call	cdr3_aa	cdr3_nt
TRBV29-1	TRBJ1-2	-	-	CSVRRGGEQGYTF	TGCAGCGTTCGGCGTGGAGGAGAGCAAGGCTACACCTTC
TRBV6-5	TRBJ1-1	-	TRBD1	CASTGQGVLNTEAFF	TGTGCCAGCACCGGACAGGGGGTTCTGAACACTGAAGCTTTCTTT
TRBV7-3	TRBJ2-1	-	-	CASSSLGNYNEQFF	TGTGCCAGCAGCTCCCTCGGGAACTACAATGAGCAGTTCTTC
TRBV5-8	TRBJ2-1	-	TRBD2	CASSHQPGLAGEQFF	TGTGCCAGCAGCCACCAACCGGGACTAGCGGGAGAGCAGTTCTTC
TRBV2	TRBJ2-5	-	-	CASSEMAGRIQETQYF	TGTGCCAGCAGTGAGATGGCGGGAAGGATCCAAGAGACCCAGTACTTC
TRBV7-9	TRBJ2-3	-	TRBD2	CASSFKPGLAADTQYF	TGTGCCAGCAGCTTTAAACCGGGACTAGCGGCTGATACGCAGTATTTT
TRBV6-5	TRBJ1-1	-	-	CASSESVMNTEAFF	TGTGCCAGCAGTGAATCAGTCATGAACACTGAAGCTTTCTTT
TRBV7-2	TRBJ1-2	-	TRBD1	CARGDRVNGYTF	TGTGCCAGGGGGGACAGGGTAAATGGCTACACCTTC
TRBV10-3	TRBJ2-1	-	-	CAISEQIYNEQFF	TGTGCCATCAGTGAGCAGATCTACAATGAGCAGTTCTTC
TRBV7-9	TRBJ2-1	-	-	CASSLHAGIDGNEQFF	TGTGCCAGCAGCCTTCACGCGGGGATTGATGGGAATGAGCAGTTCTTC
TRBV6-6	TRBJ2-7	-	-	CASSREDSSYEQYF	TGTGCCAGCAGTCGGGAGGACAGCTCCTACGAGCAGTACTTC
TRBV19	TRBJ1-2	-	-	CASSIRFGGLYGYTF	TGTGCCAGTAGTATCAGGTTCGGGGGTCTCTATGGCTACACCTTC
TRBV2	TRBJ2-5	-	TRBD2	CASSDPSGIQYF	TGTGCCAGCAGTGATCCTAGCGGGATACAATACTTC
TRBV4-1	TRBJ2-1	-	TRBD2	CASSQTDFPGLAGVGQFF	TGCGCCAGCAGCCAGACGGACTTTCCGGGACTAGCGGGAGTGGGGCAGTTCTTC
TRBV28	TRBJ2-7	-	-	CASSVTGFHEQYF	TGTGCCAGCAGTGTAACAGGGTTCCACGAGCAGTACTTC
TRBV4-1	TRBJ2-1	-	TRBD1	CASSQRRDRGLNEQFF	TGCGCCAGCAGCCAACGCCGGGACAGGGGGCTAAATGAGCAGTTCTTC
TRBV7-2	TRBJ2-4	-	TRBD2	CASSLFPSSGVVTKNIQYF	TGTGCCAGCAGCTTATTTCCGTCTAGCGGTGTCGTAACCAAAAACATTCAGTACTTC
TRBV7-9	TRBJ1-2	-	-	CASSALAGKEDGCTF	TGTGCCAGCAGCGCTCTAGCGGGAAAGGAGGATGGCTGCACCTTC
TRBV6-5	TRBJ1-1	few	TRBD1	CASSYSGTGNTEAFF	TGTGCCAGCAGTTACTCCGGGACAGGGAACACTGAAGCTTTCTTT
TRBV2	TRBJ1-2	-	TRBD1	CASSTGGGIPYGYTF	TGTGCCAGCAGTACAGGGGGCGGGATACCGTATGGCTACACCTTC
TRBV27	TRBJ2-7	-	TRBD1	CASSFSGGLVTYEQYF	TGTGCCAGCAGCTTTTCAGGGGGCCTAGTCACCTACGAGCAGTACTTC
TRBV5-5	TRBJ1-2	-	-	CASSLVSGYTF	TGTGCCAGCAGCTTGGTCTCTGGCTACACCTTC
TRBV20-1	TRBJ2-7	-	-	CSLRGVYEQYF	TGCAGTCTCAGGGGGGTCTACGAGCAGTACTTC
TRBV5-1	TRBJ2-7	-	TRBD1	CASSNPRDRGWGSPYEQYF	TGCGCCAGCAGTAACCCGCGGGACAGGGGGTGGGGTAGCCCCTACGAGCAGTACTTC
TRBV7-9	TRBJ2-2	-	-	CASSPRGALVGELFF	TGTGCCAGCAGCCCGCGGGGAGCCCTCGTCGGGGAGCTGTTTTTT
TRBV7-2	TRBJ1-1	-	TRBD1	CASSLRTGRVNTEAFF	TGTGCCAGCAGCCTGAGGACAGGGAGGGTGAACACTGAAGCTTTCTTT
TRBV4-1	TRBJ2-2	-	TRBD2	CASSQESGGDTGELFF	TGCGCCAGCAGCCAAGAGTCGGGGGGTGACACCGGGGAGCTGTTTTTT
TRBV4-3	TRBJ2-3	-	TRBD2	CASSQELQRGDTDTQYF	TGCGCCAGCAGCCAAGAGCTTCAGCGGGGAGACACAGATACGCAGTATTTT
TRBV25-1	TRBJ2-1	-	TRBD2	CASSEHPSGSRDEQFF	TGTGCCAGCAGTGAACACCCTAGCGGGAGTCGGGATGAGCAGTTCTTC
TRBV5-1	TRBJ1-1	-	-	CASSSTTGGLNTEAFF	TGCGCCAGCAGCTCAACTACCGGGGGGCTGAACACTGAAGCTTTCTTT
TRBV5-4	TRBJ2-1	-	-	CASSAEPLGADNEQFF	TGTGCCAGCAGCGCAGAACCGCTGGGGGCGGACAATGAGCAGTTCTTC
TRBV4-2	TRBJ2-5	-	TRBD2	CASSQREGQSIETQYF	TGTGCCAGCAGCCAACGGGAGGGCCAGTCAATAGAGACCCAGTACTTC
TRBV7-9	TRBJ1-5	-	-	CASSLWAGIGQPQHF	TGTGCCAGCAGCTTGTGGGCCGGTATCGGTCAGCCCCAGCATTTT
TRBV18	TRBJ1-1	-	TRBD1	CASSPRGQEFEAFF	TGTGCCAGCTCACCTAGGGGACAGGAGTTTGAAGCTTTCTTT